The 7 T cell receptor beta chains below come from one sample, sequenced in a study of blood T cells in healthy people across ages (dated by TCRdb to about 2015). The library was produced with 5' RACE. The sequencing machine was an Illumina HiSeq 2500. The second PCR ran for roughly 6 to 11 cycles and used a J-beta primer mix along with a sample-barcoded 5' primer. TCRdb redid the processing of the public reads, applying fastp at Q25 and MiXCR, and retained in-frame beta chains. Merged by CDR3 protein, the rows form single entries marked with the most common genes and DNA. This sample holds 1.5 million to 2 million distinct CDR3 sequences; roughly 28% were observed only once. The top ten clones comprise 7% to 9% of the sample. The material sequenced was blood. Every receptor here comes from a woman in her 30s in good health.

With regard to this clonotype: This sequence may be a read error, since a much larger clone differs from it by one base. The chain recombines TRBV7-3 with TRBJ1-1, with 9 bases that match TRBD1. The CDR3 has 13 residues. The germline CDR1 and CDR2 sequences are SGHTA and FQGTGA. CDR3 in amino acids: CASSGTGNAEAFF. The DNA of the CDR3 is TGTGCCAGCAGCGGGACAGGGAACGCTGAAGCTTTCTTT.

This clonotype was counted a few times. This chain joins TRBV7-6 and TRBJ2-1, with TRBD2 matching over 9 bases. CDR3 size: 18 residues. The V gene end was trimmed by 2 bases and the J gene end by 1 base; junction bases not matched to a gene: 9. Germline CDR1 is SGHVS and CDR2 is FNYEAQ. Here the CDR3 reads CASSLMGSGGLSYNEQFF. Here the CDR3 DNA reads TGTGCCAGCAGCTTAATGGGTAGCGGGGGTCTTTCCTACAATGAGCAGTTCTTC.

This clonotype has a single count. This chain joins TRBV7-9 and TRBJ1-2; TRBD1 matches at 12 bases. The CDR3 runs to 16 residues. The V segment lost 3 bases and the J segment 2 bases; nucleotides outside the gene matches: 4. Per germline, CDR1 SEHNR and CDR2 FQNEAQ (reference sequence). The CDR3 reads CASSFWDRGPNYGYTF. The CDR3 DNA follows: TGTGCCAGCAGCTTTTGGGACAGGGGGCCCAACTATGGCTACACCTTC.

Of note for this clonotype: It may be a read error: a sequence one base away is much more abundant. This chain uses TRBV29-1 with TRBJ1-2; 8 nucleotides line up with TRBD1. Germline V lookup: CDR1 SQVTM, CDR2 ANQGSEA. The CDR3 runs to 14 residues. This chain's CDR3 is CSVQGAGVNYGHTF. CDR3 DNA sequence: TGCAGCGTCCAGGGGGCTGGGGTTAACTATGGCCACACCTTC.

J is TRBJ2-5 and V is TRBV5-1; 8 bases fit TRBD2. Trimming cost V 3 bases and J 4 bases; bases outside gene matches: 8. Germline V CDR1 and CDR2: SGHRS, YFSETQ. This CDR3 comprises 15 residues. The CDR3 DNA sequence: TGCGCCAGCAGCTCCCGGGGGGGAATCGGAGAGACCCAGTACTTC. Its protein is CASSSRGGIGETQYF.

The J gene is TRBJ2-7, the V gene TRBV24-1, with a weak D call TRBD1 (5 bases). With the DNA end fitting TRBJ2-1 better, the J assignment may be wrong. Looked up from germline, CDR1 is KGHDR and CDR2 is SFDVKD. The CDR3 consists of 13 residues. CDR3 sequence reads: CATSEPDSLEQFF. The CDR3 region has the DNA TGTGCCACCAGTGAACCCGACAGTCTTGAGCAGTTCTTC.

This clonotype was seen many times. The rearrangement uses TRBV12-3 or TRBV12-4 and TRBJ1-2; tentative D call: TRBD1 (5 bases). Trimming took 4 bases from V and 2 from J, leaving 17 bases between them. The CDR3 has 16 amino acids. The CDR3 DNA reads TGTGCCAGCAGTTACCCGGGAGAGGGGAACAACTATGGCTACACCTTC. Its translation is CASSYPGEGNNYGYTF.